The 29 T cell receptor beta chains below come from one sample, sequenced in a study of shared clonotypes between healthy human individuals. The assay was immunoSEQ multiplex PCR, and TCRdb's table has in-frame clones only and misses some. This sample carries fewer than 700,000 clones, around 78% of them seen once, and the ten largest clones take around 11%. Sequenced material: PBMCs. All receptors come from a woman aged 40-49 years in good health. Some clones in this sample may be carry-over from other donors' samples.

In this sample, this clone turned up many times. The rearrangement uses TRBV19 and TRBJ2-1; no reliable D call. V lost 3 bases and J lost 3, with 3 bases in between. The germline V gene has CDR1 LNHDA and CDR2 SQIVND (reference sequence). The CDR3 contains 12 residues. CDR3 DNA: TGTGCCAGTAGTATGAGCTACAATGAGCAGTTCTTC. It translates to CASSMSYNEQFF.

The V and J genes are TRBV6-1 and TRBJ2-7, with D uncertain. Germline CDR1 is MNHNS and CDR2 is SASEGT. This CDR3 region has 13 residues. The V and J ends lost 7 bases and 3 bases respectively, with 13 bases between them. The CDR3, as DNA: TGTGCCAGCACGTCGACAAGACACTACGAGCAGTACTTC. This codes for CASTSTRHYEQYF.

This clone was counted only a few times. This chain uses TRBV20-1 with TRBJ2-1, with D possibly TRBD2 on 5 matching bases. The CDR3 has 8 amino acids. V was trimmed by 5 bases and J by 15 bases, leaving 8 bases between them. Germline V lookup: CDR1 DFQATT, CDR2 SNEGSKA (reference sequence). The CDR3 region is CSAGGLFF. CDR3 DNA sequence: TGCAGTGCTGGCGGGCTGTTCTTC.

V gene TRBV29-1 combines with J gene TRBJ1-3; 11 bases match TRBD1. V gave up 4 bases and J gave up 0 bases; unmatched junction bases: 5. Germline CDR1 and CDR2: SQVTM and ANQGSEA. This CDR3 comprises 16 residues. The CDR3: CSVGSGTGGSGNTIYF. The DNA for the CDR3 is TGCAGCGTTGGCTCCGGGACAGGGGGCTCTGGAAACACCATATATTTT.

For this clone: A read error may account for a junction end that differs from germline. The chain is built from TRBV2 and TRBJ2-7; 14 bases agree with TRBD2. Germline CDR1 reads SNHLY; CDR2 reads FYNNEI. The length of the CDR3 is 14 residues. The CDR3 region has the DNA TGTGCCAGCAGTGGGACTAGCGGGGGGTACGCGCAGTACTTC. Its protein is CASSGTSGGYAQYF.

The CDR3 loop is CASSSPPLTVRAFF. The CDR3 DNA sequence: TGTGCCAGCAGTTCCCCGCCCCTGACAGTCAGAGCTTTCTTT. The gene calls are TRBV28 and TRBJ1-1; D is perhaps TRBD1 (5 bases). This CDR3 has 14 amino acids. V lost 4 bases to trimming and J lost 10 bases, with 19 bases between them. Germline values: CDR1 MDHEN, CDR2 SYDVKM.

A single count supports this clone. This chain connects TRBV27 to TRBJ1-4, with 7 bases lining up with TRBD1. Germline V gene data show CDR1 as MNHEY and CDR2 as SMNVEV (reference sequence). The CDR3 loop spans 14 amino acids. Trimming removed 6 bases from V and 5 bases from J; junction bases left unmatched: 6. CDR3 nucleotides: TGTGCCAGCAGCTGGGGGACAGAGAATGAAAAACTGTTTTTT. It codes for CASSWGTENEKLFF.

V usage is TRBV27 and J usage is TRBJ2-2; D uncertain. Germline CDR1 is MNHEY and CDR2 is SMNVEV (reference sequence). The CDR3 spans 13 residues. V lost 6 bases and J lost 0, with 5 bases in between. The CDR3 bases are TGTGCCAGCAGAACCACGAACACCGGGGAGCTGTTTTTT. This translates into CASRTTNTGELFF.

V and J are TRBV5-4 and TRBJ1-1; D unclear. This CDR3 spans 13 amino acids. Germline-derived CDR1 and CDR2 are SGHNT and YYREEE (reference sequence). The V and J ends lost 2 bases and 1 base respectively, with 6 bases between them. CDR3 DNA: TGTGCCAGCAGCTTATGGGCGAACACTGAAGCTTTCTTT. Translating it yields CASSLWANTEAFF. The full variable domain, its missing parts supplied by reference TRBV5-4 and TRBJ1-1, is ETGVTQSPTHLIKTRGQQVTLRCSSQSGHNTVSWYQQALGQGPQFIFQYYREEENGRGNFPPRFSGLQFPNYSSELNVNALELDDSALYLCASSLWANTEAFFGQGTRLTVV.

The V and J genes are TRBV28 and TRBJ2-5; 11 bases agree with TRBD2. The end of the DNA is better explained by TRBJ2-7, so the J call may be wrong. This CDR3 region has 16 residues. The germline V gene encodes CDR1 MDHEN and CDR2 SYDVKM. CDR3 DNA: TGTGCCAGCAGTTCCTTAGCGGGAGGGCCTATTTACGAGCAGTACTTC. Its translation is CASSSLAGGPIYEQYF.

This clone was picked up a small number of times. The V call is TRBV28, the J call TRBJ2-1; D might be TRBD1 or TRBD2, each matching 5 bases. With 5 bases removed from V and 8 bases from J, the gap between germline ends came to 19 bases. The CDR3 totals 15 residues. Germline CDR1 is MDHEN and CDR2 is SYDVKM. The CDR3 loop reads CASSPRGPTPDEQFF. CDR3 in DNA: TGTGCCAGCAGTCCGAGGGGACCTACTCCGGATGAGCAGTTCTTC.

The J gene is TRBJ2-3, the V gene TRBV19, with D possibly matching TRBD2 (6 bases). The CDR3 totals 14 residues. V lost 3 bases, J lost 4 bases, and 11 bases lay in between. Germline loops: CDR1 LNHDA, CDR2 SQIVND (reference sequence). The CDR3 here is CASSMGGDADTQYF. Here the CDR3 DNA reads TGTGCCAGTAGTATGGGCGGGGATGCAGATACGCAGTATTTT.

About this clone: One end of the junction is discordant with germline, which a read error may explain. The V gene is TRBV25-1, the J gene TRBJ2-1; TRBD2 matches at 7 bases. Per germline, CDR1 MGHDK and CDR2 SYGVNS. The CDR3 has 16 residues. The CDR3 nucleotides read TGTGCCAGCAGTCCACCCGGACTAGGGTTCTACAATGAGCAGCTCTTC. It translates to CASSPPGLGFYNEQLF.

This clone has more than one count but fewer than ten. The chain recombines TRBV28 with TRBJ1-2; weak D call: TRBD1 (5 bases). The CDR3 is 14 amino acids. CDR1 and CDR2 (germline): MDHEN, SYDVKM. Trimming removed 4 bases from V and 5 bases from J, with 14 bases in between. The CDR3, as DNA: TGTGCCAGCAGTTCCGGCAGGGCACTTTATGGCTACACCTTC. Residues: CASSSGRALYGYTF.

The chain links TRBV7-8 to TRBJ1-4; no reliable D call. Germline CDR1 and CDR2: SGHVS and FQNEAQ. Trimming left V 5 bases short and J 7 bases short, with 8 bases between. The CDR3 loop spans 12 amino acids. CDR3 DNA: TGTGCCAGCAGCCCACCGGGTGAAAAACTGTTTTTT. It yields the protein CASSPPGEKLFF.

The chain links TRBV4-1 to TRBJ2-1; D is perhaps TRBD1 or TRBD2 (6 bases each). V was cut by 4 bases and J by 7 bases, with 26 bases left in between. This CDR3 spans 18 amino acids. Germline loops: CDR1 MGHRA, CDR2 YSYEKL. The DNA for the CDR3 is TGCGCCAGCAGCCGGGGGGCCCCGCTAGCAGGAGGTATGAATGAGCAGTTCTTC. Encoded protein: CASSRGAPLAGGMNEQFF.

This clone was detected a few times. The chain has TRBV2 and TRBJ2-7; D call uncertain. Germline V CDR1 and CDR2: SNHLY, FYNNEI. The CDR3 runs 12 residues. V lost 4 bases and J 4 bases, leaving 8 bases between the germline ends. CDR3 region: CASSGATYEQYF. The CDR3 region has the DNA TGTGCCAGCAGTGGGGCCACTTACGAGCAGTACTTC.

The chain recombines TRBV7-2 with TRBJ2-3; 15 bases line up with TRBD2. The V gene end was trimmed by 5 bases and the J gene end by 6 bases; junction bases not matched to a gene: 6. Per the germline V gene, CDR1 is SGHTA and CDR2 is FQGNSA. This CDR3 spans 16 amino acids. As DNA, the CDR3 is TGTGCCAGCAGCCAAGGACTAGCGGGAGGGAGGGATACGCAGTATTTT. The encoded protein is CASSQGLAGGRDTQYF.

This chain connects TRBV2 to TRBJ2-1; TRBD2 aligns across 12 bases. The ends lost 8 bases at V and 2 bases at J; junction bases unmatched: 13. Germline CDR1 reads SNHLY; CDR2 reads FYNNEI. The CDR3 is 18 residues long. CDR3 amino acids: CASRTRPLAGGPYNEQFF. CDR3 coding DNA: TGTGCCAGCCGCACTAGACCCCTAGCGGGAGGGCCCTACAATGAGCAGTTCTTC.

The rearrangement links TRBV7-3 to TRBJ2-3; unclear D gene. The CDR3 runs to 14 residues. Germline V gene lookup returns CDR1 SGHTA and CDR2 FQGTGA. V was shortened by 5 bases and J by 0 bases, with 9 bases between the two germline ends. The chain's CDR3 is CASSPSSSTDTQYF. In DNA, the CDR3 is TGTGCCAGCAGCCCCTCGAGTAGCACAGATACGCAGTATTTT.

Concerning this clone: A far bigger clonotype differs at one base, so this is likely a read error. Other DNA sequences in the sample encode the same CDR3. The chain carries TRBV4-2 and TRBJ1-5, with 7 bases fitting TRBD1. Per germline, CDR1 LGHNA and CDR2 YNFKEQ. V was clipped by 0 bases and J by 7 bases; unmatched bases: 6. This CDR3 is built from 15 residues. The CDR3 loop reads CASSQDEGAHQPQHF. CDR3 sequence (DNA): TGTGCCAGCAGCCAAGATGAGGGGGCTCACCAGCCCCAGCATTTT.

This chain joins TRBV11-2 and TRBJ2-7; 8 bases map to TRBD1. The CDR3 loop spans 12 amino acids. The germline gives CDR1 SGHAT, CDR2 FQNNGV. Unmatched junction bases numbered 8, after V lost 7 bases and J lost 9 bases. The CDR3 bases are TGTGCCAGCATCGGGACAGGCTATGGGCAGTACTTC. Amino acids: CASIGTGYGQYF. Supplemented by reference TRBV11-2 and TRBJ2-7, the full variable domain reads EAGVAQSPRYKIIEKRQSVAFWCNPISGHATLYWYQQILGQGPKLLIQFQNNGVVDDSQLPKDRFSAERLKGVDSTLKIQPAKLEDSAVYLCASIGTGYGQYFGPGTRLTVT.

The V gene is TRBV28, the J gene TRBJ1-4, with D possibly matching TRBD1 (5 bases). The germline CDR1 and CDR2 sequences are MDHEN and SYDVKM. V gave up 6 bases and J gave up 13 bases, with 12 bases separating them. The CDR3 is 11 amino acids. The CDR3 DNA is TGTGCCAGCAGAGACCCGAGGGGACTGTTTTTT. It specifies CASRDPRGLFF. The full variable domain, in which reference TRBV28 and TRBJ1-4 provide the parts outside the CDR3, is DVKVTQSSRYLVKRTGEKVFLECVQDMDHENMFWYRQDPGLGLRLIYFSYDVKMKEKGDIPEGYSVSREKKERFSLILESASTNQTSMYLCASRDPRGLFFGSGTQLSVL.

This chain joins TRBV28 and TRBJ2-7; 7 bases fit TRBD1. Trimming removed 6 bases from V and 2 bases from J; junction bases left unmatched: 10. Germline V gene lookup returns CDR1 MDHEN and CDR2 SYDVKM. There are 15 residues in the CDR3. CDR3 residues: CASSRGQAPPYEQYF. DNA for the CDR3: TGTGCCAGCAGCCGAGGACAGGCGCCTCCCTACGAGCAGTACTTC.

The J gene is TRBJ2-1, the V gene TRBV30; D unresolved. CDR1 is GTSNPN and CDR2 is SVGIG in the germline V gene (reference sequence). There are 14 residues in the CDR3. Trimming stripped 0 bases from V and 3 bases from J, with 9 bases between. The CDR3: CAWSVGSHYNEQFF. The CDR3 DNA follows: TGTGCCTGGAGTGTGGGATCCCACTACAATGAGCAGTTCTTC.

This chain uses TRBV6-1 with TRBJ1-2; the D gene is possibly TRBD1 (5 bases). Germline CDR1 MNHNS, CDR2 SASEGT. V gave up 5 bases and J gave up 2 bases, with 12 bases separating them. The CDR3 has 14 residues. The CDR3 region has the DNA TGTGCCAGCAGTTGGGACCGTATCAACTATGGCTACACCTTC. Protein product: CASSWDRINYGYTF.

This clone was detected only once. CDR3 loop: CASSLTAGTSLNNEQFF. The CDR3 bases are TGCGCCAGCAGCCTCACCGCCGGGACTAGCCTTAACAATGAGCAGTTCTTC. This chain uses TRBV5-1 with TRBJ2-1; TRBD2 agrees at 9 bases. This CDR3 has 17 amino acids. Per the germline V gene, CDR1 is SGHRS and CDR2 is YFSETQ. Trimming removed 4 bases from V and 5 bases from J; junction bases left unmatched: 13.

This clone was found a few times. The chain has TRBV10-3 and TRBJ2-7, with D unclear. The V gene lost 4 bases and the J gene lost 6 bases, with 10 bases spanning the gap. Per the germline V gene, CDR1 is ENHRY and CDR2 is SYGVKD. This CDR3 is 12 amino acids long. In DNA, the CDR3 is TGTGCCATCAGTGGGCAGGAAGGCGAGCAGTACTTC. It specifies CAISGQEGEQYF.

For the CDR3, the DNA is TGTGCCAGCTCGCCAGAAGGACAGGGGTACACCTTC. Protein sequence: CASSPEGQGYTF. The chain employs TRBV18 and TRBJ1-2; 9 bases are a match to TRBD1. In germline, CDR1 is KGHSH, CDR2 LQKENI. The CDR3 runs to 12 residues. J gave up 11 bases and V 6 bases, and 7 bases lay outside the gene matches.